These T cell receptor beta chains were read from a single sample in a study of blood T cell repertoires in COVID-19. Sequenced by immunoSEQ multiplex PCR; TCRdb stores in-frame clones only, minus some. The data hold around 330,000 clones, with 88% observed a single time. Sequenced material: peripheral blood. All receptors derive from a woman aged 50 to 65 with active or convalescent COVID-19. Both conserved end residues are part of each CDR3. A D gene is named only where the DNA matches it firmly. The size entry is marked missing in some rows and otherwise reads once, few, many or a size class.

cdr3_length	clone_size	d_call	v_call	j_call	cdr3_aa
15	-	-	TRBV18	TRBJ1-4	CASSLQGGVNEKLFF
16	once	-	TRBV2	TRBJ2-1	CASSELAWSSYNEQFF
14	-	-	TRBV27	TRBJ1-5	CASSFGGLNQPQHF
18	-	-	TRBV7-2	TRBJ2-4	CASTESGSRLLSKNIQYF
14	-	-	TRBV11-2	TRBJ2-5	CASSPRRVQGTQYF
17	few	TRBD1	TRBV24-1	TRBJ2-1	CATSGPTGGSSYNEQFF
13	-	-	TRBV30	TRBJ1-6	CAWRQPYNSPLHF
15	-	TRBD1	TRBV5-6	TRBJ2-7	CASSLTGGGSYEQYF
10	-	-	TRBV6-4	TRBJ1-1	CASCRGEAFF
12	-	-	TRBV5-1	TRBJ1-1	CASSLIAGEAFF
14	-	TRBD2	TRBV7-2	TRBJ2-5	CASSTSGSGETQYF
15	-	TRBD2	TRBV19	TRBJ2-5	CASSIVGTSGETQYF
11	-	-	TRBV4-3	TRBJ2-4	CASSQGSIQYF
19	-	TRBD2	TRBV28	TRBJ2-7	CASSLRPTSGGALSYEQYF
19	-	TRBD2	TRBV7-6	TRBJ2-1	CASSLVGTSGVSSYNEQFF
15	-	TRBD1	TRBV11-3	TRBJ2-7	CASSLDGTGSYEQYF
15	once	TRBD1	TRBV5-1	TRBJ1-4	CASSAQGARSEKLFF
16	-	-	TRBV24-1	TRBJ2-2	CATSGNRDSYTGELFF
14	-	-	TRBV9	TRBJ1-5	CASSPTGGRQPQHF
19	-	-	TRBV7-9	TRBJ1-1	CASSLIPLRTGVKRAEAFF
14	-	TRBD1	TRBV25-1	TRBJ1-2	CASSEGRGLDGYTF
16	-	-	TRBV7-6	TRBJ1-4	CASSRHPRGKNEKLFF
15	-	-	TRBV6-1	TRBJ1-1	CASSEKGKGSAEAFF
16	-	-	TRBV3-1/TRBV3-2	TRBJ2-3	CASSQNPQACADTQYF
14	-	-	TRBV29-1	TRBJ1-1	CSVWGPSGDTEAFF
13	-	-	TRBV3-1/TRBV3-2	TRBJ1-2	CASSQPSGDGYTF
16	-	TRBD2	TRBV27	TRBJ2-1	CASSSTSGFSYNEQFF
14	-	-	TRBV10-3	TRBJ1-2	CAISESRAGSGYTF
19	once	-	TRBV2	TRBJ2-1	CASRLDPGLAAVFDNEQFF
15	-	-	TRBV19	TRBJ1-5	CASSIDRPGNQPQHF
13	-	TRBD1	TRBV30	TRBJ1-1	CAWSRGTGGEAFF
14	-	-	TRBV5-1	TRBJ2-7	CASSLVDSEYEQYF
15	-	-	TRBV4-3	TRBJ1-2	CASSQVGAENYGYTF
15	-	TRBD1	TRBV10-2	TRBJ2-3	CASSVTGQGPMGQYF
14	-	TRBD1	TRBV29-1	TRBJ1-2	CSLTRGTANYGYTF
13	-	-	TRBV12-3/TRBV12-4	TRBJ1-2	CASSYGGDYGYTF
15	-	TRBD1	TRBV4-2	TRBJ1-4	CASSVKWDRDEKLFF
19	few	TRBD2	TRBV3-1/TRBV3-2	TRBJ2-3	CASSPRGPYSGSGTDTQYF
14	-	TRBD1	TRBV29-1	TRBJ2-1	CSTRTGSSYNEQFF
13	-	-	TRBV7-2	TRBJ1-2	CASALPLGGGYTF